This T cell receptor (beta chain) was profiled in a study of CD8 T cells in ankylosing spondylitis. Study results and caveats: Matched ankylosing spondylitis synovial fluid reportedly showed significant enrichment of disease-linked clones. Clones linked to the disease showed a CD8+ phenotype. They occurred at relatively low frequencies in peripheral blood.

Generation of TCR beta libraries employed quantitative 5'-RACE incorporating molecular barcodes. TCRdb analysed the 5' RACE reads with MiXCR anew, one entry per CDR3 protein. Among 150,000 to 200,000 distinct CDR3 sequences listed, around 17% were seen once. This clonotype was observed at least ten times. The antigen remains undetermined. Sequenced material: blood, either unsorted or a sorted T cell fraction (not recorded which). This receptor was identified in a male donor with ankylosing spondylitis or in good health (not recorded which).

The chain's CDR3 is CASSLGIRGYTF. DNA of the CDR3: TGTGCCAGCAGTTTAGGGATACGAGGCTACACCTTC. The chain combines TRBV28 with TRBJ1-2; D gene uncertain. Trimming pared 2 bases from V and 8 bases from J, leaving 9 bases between. In germline, CDR1 is MDHEN, CDR2 SYDVKM. The CDR3 extends over 12 amino acids.